Listed here is a single T cell receptor beta chain. Its antigen is still unknown. All of the isolated RNA was reverse transcribed, so expressed TCRB transcripts were sequenced. Clones were sequenced by immunoSEQ multiplex PCR, and TCRdb holds only the in-frame ones, with some missing. The sample yields under 300,000 clones, about 23% seen once. The sample originates from a study of beta chain features in type 1 diabetes. CDR1 and CDR2 (germline): SEHNR, FQNEAQ (reference sequence). The V gene lost 8 bases and the J gene lost 1 base, with 17 bases spanning the gap. CDR3 length: 15 residues. Findings and caveats of the study: There was no resolution here of whether HLA type influences TCRB rearrangement. Shortening of TCRB CDR3s, moderate but significant, appeared in all four CD4+ subsets of Type 1 diabetes patients.

The gene calls are TRBV7-9 and TRBJ1-1; D is ambiguous. What was sequenced was naive CD4+ T cells from blood. The TCR originated in a woman in her thirties with type 1 diabetes. The CDR3 here is CASAIPRERNTEAFF. DNA of the CDR3: TGTGCCAGCGCTATTCCTCGGGAGAGGAACACTGAAGCTTTCTTT.